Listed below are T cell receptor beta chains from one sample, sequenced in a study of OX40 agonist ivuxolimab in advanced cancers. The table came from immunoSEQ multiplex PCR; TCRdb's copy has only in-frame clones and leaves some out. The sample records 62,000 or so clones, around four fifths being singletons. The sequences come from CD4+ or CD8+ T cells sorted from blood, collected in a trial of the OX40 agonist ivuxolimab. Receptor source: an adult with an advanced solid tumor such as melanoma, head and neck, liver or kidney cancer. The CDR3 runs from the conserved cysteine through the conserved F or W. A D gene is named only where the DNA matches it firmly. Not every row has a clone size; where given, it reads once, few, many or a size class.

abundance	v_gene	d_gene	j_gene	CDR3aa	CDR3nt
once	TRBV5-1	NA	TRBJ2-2	CASSLGGLSNTGELFF	TGCGCCAGCAGCTTGGGGGGACTCTCGAACACCGGGGAGCTGTTTTTT
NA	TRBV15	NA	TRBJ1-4	CATSSPGAGEEKLFF	TGTGCCACCAGCAGCCCCGGGGCAGGAGAAGAAAAACTGTTTTTT
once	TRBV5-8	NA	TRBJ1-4	CASSRVVGGLETNEKLFF	TGTGCCAGCAGCCGGGTCGTGGGGGGACTTGAGACTAATGAAAAACTGTTTTTT
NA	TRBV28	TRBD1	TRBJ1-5	CAARDRGPYGQPQHF	TGTGCCGCCCGGGACAGGGGGCCCTACGGTCAGCCCCAGCATTTT
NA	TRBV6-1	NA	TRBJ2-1	CASQLSGAQEQFF	TGTGCCAGCCAACTTTCCGGCGCGCAAGAGCAGTTCTTC
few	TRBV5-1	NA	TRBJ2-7	CASSTGQGIYEQYF	TGCGCCAGCAGCACCGGGCAGGGGATCTACGAGCAGTACTTC
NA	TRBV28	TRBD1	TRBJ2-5	CASSPGTGTGTQYF	TGTGCCAGCAGCCCCGGGACAGGGACCGGGACCCAGTACTTC
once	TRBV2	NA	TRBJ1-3	CASSEKRFSGNTIYF	TGTGCCAGCAGTGAAAAAAGGTTCTCTGGAAACACCATATATTTT
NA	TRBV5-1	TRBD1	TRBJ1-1	CASSLGGQGTTEAFF	TGCGCCAGCAGCTTGGGAGGACAGGGGACCACTGAAGCTTTCTTT
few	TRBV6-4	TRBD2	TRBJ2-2	CASSDSGLAGGAGELFF	TGTGCCAGCAGTGACTCGGGACTAGCGGGAGGTGCCGGGGAGCTGTTTTTT
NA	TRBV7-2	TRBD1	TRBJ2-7	CASSREVDRGLNEQYF	TGTGCCAGCAGCAGAGAGGTTGACAGGGGCCTGAACGAGCAGTACTTC
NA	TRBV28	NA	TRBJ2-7	CASNSYTGHEQYF	TGTGCCAGCAATTCCTATACAGGGCACGAGCAGTACTTC
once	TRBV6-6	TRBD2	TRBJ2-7	CASSYSGGGGSQYF	TGTGCCAGCAGTTACTCCGGCGGGGGAGGGTCGCAGTACTTC
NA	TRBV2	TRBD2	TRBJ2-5	CASSESLAGRETQYF	TGTGCCAGCAGTGAAAGTCTAGCGGGAAGGGAGACCCAGTACTTC
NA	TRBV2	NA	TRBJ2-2	CASSDSQVAGELFF	TGTGCCAGCAGTGACTCACAGGTCGCCGGGGAGCTGTTTTTT
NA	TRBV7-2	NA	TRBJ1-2	CASSLDVGSYYGYTF	TGTGCCAGCAGCTTAGACGTCGGCAGCTACTATGGCTACACCTTC
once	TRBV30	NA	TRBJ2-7	CAWSAVESSYEQYF	TGTGCCTGGAGTGCTGTGGAAAGCTCCTACGAGCAGTACTTC
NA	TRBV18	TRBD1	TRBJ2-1	CASSPGTAYNEQFF	TGTGCCAGCTCGCCCGGGACAGCCTACAATGAGCAGTTCTTC
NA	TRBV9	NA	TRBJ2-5	CASSVNPRASETETQYF	TGTGCCAGCAGCGTAAACCCCCGGGCTAGCGAGACAGAGACCCAGTACTTC
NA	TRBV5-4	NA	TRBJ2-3	CASSPATRTGRRGHTQYF	TGTGCCAGCAGCCCCGCCACTAGGACCGGTAGGCGGGGGCATACGCAGTATTTT
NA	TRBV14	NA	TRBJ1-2	CASSQVQGWGYGYTF	TGTGCCAGCAGCCAAGTTCAGGGCTGGGGCTATGGCTACACCTTC
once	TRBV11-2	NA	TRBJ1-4	CASSPVPQEKLFF	TGTGCCAGCAGCCCCGTCCCACAAGAAAAACTGTTTTTT
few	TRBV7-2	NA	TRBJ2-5	CASSLDREETQYF	TGTGCCAGCAGCTTAGACAGAGAAGAGACCCAGTACTTC
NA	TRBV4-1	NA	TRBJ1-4	CASSPGQKLFF	TGCGCCAGCAGCCCGGGACAAAAACTGTTTTTT
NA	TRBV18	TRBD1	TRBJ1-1	CASSPATGGTNTEAFF	TGTGCCAGCTCACCGGCGACAGGGGGCACGAACACTGAAGCTTTCTTT
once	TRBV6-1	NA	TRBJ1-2	CASRNPGPAGYGYTF	TGTGCCAGCAGAAACCCGGGACCGGCGGGTTATGGCTACACCTTC
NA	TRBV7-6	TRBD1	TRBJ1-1	CATSLTGGNTEAFF	TGTGCCACCTCCCTGACAGGGGGCAATACTGAAGCTTTCTTT
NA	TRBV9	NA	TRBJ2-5	CASSPKDGRQETQYF	TGTGCCAGCAGCCCCAAGGACGGAAGACAAGAGACCCAGTACTTC
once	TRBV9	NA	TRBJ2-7	CASSVGGMTEQYF	TGTGCCAGCAGCGTAGGCGGGATGACCGAGCAGTACTTC
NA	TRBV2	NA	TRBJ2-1	CASSRVFVRDNEQFF	TGTGCCAGCAGCAGGGTTTTCGTCCGGGACAATGAGCAGTTCTTC
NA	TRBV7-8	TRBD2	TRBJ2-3	CASSLVVAGGDTQYF	TGTGCCAGCAGCTTAGTAGTAGCGGGAGGGGATACGCAGTATTTT
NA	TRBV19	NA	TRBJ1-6	CASSMDGDGPYNSPLHF	TGTGCCAGTAGTATGGACGGAGACGGCCCCTATAATTCACCCCTCCACTTT
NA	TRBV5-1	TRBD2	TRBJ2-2	CASSLGLAGFIRNTGELFF	TGCGCCAGCAGCTTGGGACTAGCGGGTTTCATACGGAACACCGGGGAGCTGTTTTTT
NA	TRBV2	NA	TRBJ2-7	CASSVNGAYEQYF	TGTGCCAGCAGTGTCAACGGAGCCTACGAGCAGTACTTC
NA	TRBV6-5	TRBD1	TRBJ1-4	CASSYGTGAEKLFF	TGTGCCAGCAGTTATGGAACAGGGGCTGAAAAACTGTTTTTT
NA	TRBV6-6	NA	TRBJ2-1	CASSYSGRGKQFF	TGTGCCAGCAGTTACTCAGGCAGGGGAAAGCAGTTCTTC
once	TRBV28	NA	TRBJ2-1	CASSLMREQFF	TGTGCCAGCAGTTTAATGCGGGAGCAGTTCTTC
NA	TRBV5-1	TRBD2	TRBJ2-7	CASSPTSAGYEQYF	TGCGCCAGCAGCCCGACTAGCGCCGGCTACGAGCAGTACTTC
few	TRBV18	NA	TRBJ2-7	CASSPGRDLGEQYF	TGTGCCAGCTCACCAGGCAGGGATCTAGGAGAGCAGTACTTC
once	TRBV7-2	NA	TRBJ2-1	CASSLGRRGSSYNEQFF	TGTGCCAGCAGCTTAGGTCGTCGGGGGAGCTCCTACAATGAGCAGTTCTTC
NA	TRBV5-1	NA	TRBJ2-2	CASSYAGRNTGELFF	TGCGCCAGCAGCTACGCGGGGAGGAACACCGGGGAGCTGTTTTTT
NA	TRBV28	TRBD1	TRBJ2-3	CASSFMTGGGTDTQYF	TGTGCCAGCAGTTTTATGACAGGGGGGGGCACAGATACGCAGTATTTT
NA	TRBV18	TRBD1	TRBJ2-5	CASSPSQDRGETQYF	TGTGCCAGCTCACCTTCCCAAGACAGGGGGGAGACCCAGTACTTC
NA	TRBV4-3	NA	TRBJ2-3	CASSQDFTDTQYF	TGCGCCAGCAGCCAAGATTTCACAGATACGCAGTATTTT
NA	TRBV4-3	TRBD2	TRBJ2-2	CASSQDLESGSNTGELFF	TGCGCCAGCAGCCAAGATCTGGAGAGCGGGAGTAACACCGGGGAGCTGTTTTTT
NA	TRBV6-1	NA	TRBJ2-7	CASRETESYEQYF	TGTGCCAGCAGAGAAACAGAATCCTACGAGCAGTACTTC
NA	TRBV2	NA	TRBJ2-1	CASSSNLRDEQFF	TGTGCCAGCAGTTCAAATCTAAGGGATGAGCAGTTCTTC
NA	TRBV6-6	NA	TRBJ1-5	CASSYSRLKPQHF	TGTGCCAGCAGTTACTCTCGCTTGAAGCCCCAGCATTTT
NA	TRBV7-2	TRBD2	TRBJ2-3	CASSLSTGAGTDTQYF	TGTGCCAGCAGCTTATCGACGGGAGCGGGGACAGATACGCAGTATTTT
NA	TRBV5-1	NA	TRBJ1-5	CASSWEPTDNSNQPQHF	TGCGCCAGCAGCTGGGAGCCCACGGACAATAGCAATCAGCCCCAGCATTTT
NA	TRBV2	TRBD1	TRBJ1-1	CASSVGQGTEAFF	TGTGCCAGCAGTGTGGGACAGGGGACTGAAGCTTTCTTT
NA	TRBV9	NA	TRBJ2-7	CASSVGIARGEQYF	TGTGCCAGCAGCGTTGGGATAGCTAGGGGTGAGCAGTACTTC
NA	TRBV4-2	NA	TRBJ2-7	CASSQGVAESYEQYF	TGTGCCAGCAGCCAAGGAGTAGCGGAATCCTACGAGCAGTACTTC
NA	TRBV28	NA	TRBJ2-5	CASSSPRRETQYF	TGTGCCAGCAGTTCACCCCGGAGAGAGACCCAGTACTTC